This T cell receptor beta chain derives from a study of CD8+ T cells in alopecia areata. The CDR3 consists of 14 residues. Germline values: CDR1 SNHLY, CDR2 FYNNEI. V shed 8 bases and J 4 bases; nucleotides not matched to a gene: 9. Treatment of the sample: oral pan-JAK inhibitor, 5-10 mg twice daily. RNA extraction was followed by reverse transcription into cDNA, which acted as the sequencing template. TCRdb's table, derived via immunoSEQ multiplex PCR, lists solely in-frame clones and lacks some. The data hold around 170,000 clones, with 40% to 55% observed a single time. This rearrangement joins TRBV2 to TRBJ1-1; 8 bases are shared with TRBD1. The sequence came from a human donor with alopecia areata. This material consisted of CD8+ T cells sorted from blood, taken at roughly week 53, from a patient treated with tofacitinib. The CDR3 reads CASEDQGAGTEAFF. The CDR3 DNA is TGTGCCAGCGAAGATCAGGGGGCGGGCACTGAAGCTTTCTTT.